Described below is a single T cell receptor beta chain sequence and its context. Its cognate antigen is unknown. The source of the sample is a study of T cell responses to AZD1222 COVID-19 vaccine. On the study more broadly: Second doses that came at about 4 or about 12 weeks were put together.

Trimming left V 0 bases short and J 3 bases short, with 17 bases between. The germline V gene has CDR1 SGHNT and CDR2 YENEEA. The CDR3 has 17 residues. General observations from the study: Receipt of two AZD1222 doses was followed by a rise in Spike-specific TCR breadth and depth. Sampled repertoires all dated from after the peak T cell response.

Some clones are missing from TCRdb's copy, which holds only in-frame ones; the method was immunoSEQ multiplex PCR. The sample holds 140,000 to 150,000 clones, just over 90% seen once. The sequence derives from an adult in good health. Specimen: peripheral blood, collected on day 0 of AZD1222 vaccination. V usage is TRBV11-3 and J usage is TRBJ1-1; maybe TRBD1 (5 bases). The CDR3 region has the DNA TGTGCCAGCAGCTTAGAACTCCCGACAGCGGAAGACACTGAAGCTTTCTTT. It translates to CASSLELPTAEDTEAFF. The full variable domain, its missing parts supplied by reference TRBV11-3 and TRBJ1-1, is EAGVVQSPRYKIIEKKQPVAFWCNPISGHNTLYWYLQNLGQGPELLIRYENEEAVDDSQLPKDRFSAERLKGVDSTLKIQPAELGDSAVYLCASSLELPTAEDTEAFFGQGTRLTVV.